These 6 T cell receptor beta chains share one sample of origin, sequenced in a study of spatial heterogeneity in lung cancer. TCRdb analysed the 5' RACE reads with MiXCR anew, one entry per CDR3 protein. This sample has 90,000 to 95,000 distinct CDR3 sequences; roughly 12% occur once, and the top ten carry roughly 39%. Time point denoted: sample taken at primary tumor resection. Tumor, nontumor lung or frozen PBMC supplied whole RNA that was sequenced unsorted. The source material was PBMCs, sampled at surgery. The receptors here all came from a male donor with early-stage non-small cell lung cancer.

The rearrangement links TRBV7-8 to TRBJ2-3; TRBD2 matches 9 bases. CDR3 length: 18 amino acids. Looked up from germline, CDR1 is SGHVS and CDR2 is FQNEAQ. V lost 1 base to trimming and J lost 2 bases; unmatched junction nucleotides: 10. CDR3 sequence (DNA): TGTGCCAGCAGCTTAGTGGGTTCGGCTAGCGGGATCACAGATACGCAGTATTTT. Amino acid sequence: CASSLVGSASGITDTQYF.

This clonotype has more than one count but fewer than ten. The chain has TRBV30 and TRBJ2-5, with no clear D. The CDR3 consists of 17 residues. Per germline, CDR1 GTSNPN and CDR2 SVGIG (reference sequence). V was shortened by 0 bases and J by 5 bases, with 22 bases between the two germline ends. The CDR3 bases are TGTGCCTGGAGTGTAAAATTGGGGTCAGGTGGTCGGGAGACCCAGTACTTC. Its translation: CAWSVKLGSGGRETQYF.

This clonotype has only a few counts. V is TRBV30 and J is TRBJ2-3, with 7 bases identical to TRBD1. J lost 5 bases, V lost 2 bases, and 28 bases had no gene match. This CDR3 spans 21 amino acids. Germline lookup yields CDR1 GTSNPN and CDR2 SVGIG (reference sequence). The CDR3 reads CAWSTKTDRKRGQLYRDTQYF. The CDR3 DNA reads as TGTGCCTGGAGTACCAAGACCGATAGAAAACGGGGACAGCTCTATAGAGATACGCAGTATTTT.

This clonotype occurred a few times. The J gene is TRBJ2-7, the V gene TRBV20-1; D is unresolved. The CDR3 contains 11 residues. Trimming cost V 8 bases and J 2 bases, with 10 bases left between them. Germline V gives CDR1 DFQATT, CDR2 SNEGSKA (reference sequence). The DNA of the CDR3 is TGCAGTACCAGGAGTGCCTACGAGCAGTACTTC. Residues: CSTRSAYEQYF.

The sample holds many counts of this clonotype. The CDR3 region is CASSFRNTGELFF. The CDR3, as DNA: TGTGCCAGCAGTTTTAGGAACACCGGGGAGCTGTTTTTT. V and J are TRBV28 and TRBJ2-2, with unresolved D. Germline assignment: CDR1 MDHEN and CDR2 SYDVKM. V was pared by 3 bases and J by 1 base, with 3 bases between. The length of the CDR3 is 13 residues.

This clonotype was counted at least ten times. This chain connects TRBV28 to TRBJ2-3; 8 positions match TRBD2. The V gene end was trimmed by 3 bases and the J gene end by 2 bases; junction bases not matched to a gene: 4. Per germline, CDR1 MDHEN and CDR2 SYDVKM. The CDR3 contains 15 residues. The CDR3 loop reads CASSFGGGPTDTQYF. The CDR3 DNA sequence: TGTGCCAGCAGTTTCGGCGGGGGGCCCACAGATACGCAGTATTTT.